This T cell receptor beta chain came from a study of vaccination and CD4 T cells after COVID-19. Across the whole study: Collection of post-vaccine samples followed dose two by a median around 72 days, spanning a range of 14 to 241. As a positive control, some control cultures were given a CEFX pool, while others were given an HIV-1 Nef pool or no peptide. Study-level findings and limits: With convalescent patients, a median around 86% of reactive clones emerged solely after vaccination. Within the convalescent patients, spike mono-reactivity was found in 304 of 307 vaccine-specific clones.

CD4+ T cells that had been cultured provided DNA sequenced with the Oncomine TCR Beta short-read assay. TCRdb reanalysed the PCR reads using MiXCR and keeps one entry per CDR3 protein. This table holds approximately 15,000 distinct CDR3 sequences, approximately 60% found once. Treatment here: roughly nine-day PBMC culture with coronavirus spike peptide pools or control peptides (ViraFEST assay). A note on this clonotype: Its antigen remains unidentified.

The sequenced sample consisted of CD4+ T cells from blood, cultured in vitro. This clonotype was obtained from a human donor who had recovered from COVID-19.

The CDR3 loop is CASSLERGKEQYF. The CDR3 nucleotides read TGTGCCAGCAGCTTGGAAAGGGGAAAGGAGCAGTACTTC. V is TRBV7-2 and J is TRBJ2-1; D perhaps matches TRBD1 (5 bases). The better agreement between TRBJ2-7 and the DNA end casts doubt on the J call. Germline-derived CDR1 and CDR2 are SGHTA and FQGNSA. This CDR3 region has 13 residues.